Following are 4 T cell receptor beta chains from one sample sequenced in a study of cytomegalovirus exposure and HLA in healthy donors. PCR involved 60 Vbeta and 13 Jbeta primers. Profiled with immunoSEQ multiplex PCR; TCRdb holds only in-frame clones, not every one. Of about 210,000 clones in the sample, around 79% were seen once. The specimen was PBMCs. The source of these receptors is a male donor in good health and CMV-seronegative.

The genes are TRBV9 and TRBJ1-2, with TRBD1 as a possible D gene (6 bases). V was shortened by 5 bases and J by 3 bases, with 14 bases between the two germline ends. The CDR3 spans 14 residues. Germline loops: CDR1 SGDLS, CDR2 YYNGEE. This CDR3 reads CASRKGGGDYGYTF. CDR3 nucleotides: TGTGCCAGCAGAAAGGGGGGAGGGGACTATGGCTACACCTTC.

Of note for this clone: This same CDR3 is encoded by further DNA sequences in the sample. The chain links TRBV6-1 to TRBJ1-2, with a tentative D call TRBD1 (5 bases). The V end lost 2 bases, the J end lost 7 bases, and 11 bases lay between the germline ends. Germline V gene sequence: CDR1 MNHNS, CDR2 SASEGT. This CDR3 has 13 amino acids. The chain's CDR3 is CASSEQQEGGYTF. The CDR3 DNA reads as TGTGCCAGCAGTGAACAACAGGAGGGTGGCTACACCTTC.

The chain couples TRBV29-1 to TRBJ2-5; no definite D call. CDR1 and CDR2 from the germline V gene are SQVTM and ANQGSEA. The CDR3 contains 11 residues. Trimming removed 6 bases at V and 2 bases at J, with 7 bases between. The CDR3 nucleotides read TGCAGCGTGGCCAGACAAGAGACCCAGTACTTC. Residues: CSVARQETQYF.

To note about this clone: Other DNA sequences in the sample encode the same CDR3. This chain uses TRBV9 with TRBJ1-1; D may be TRBD1 (5 bases). CDR1 is SGDLS and CDR2 is YYNGEE in the germline V gene. Trimming shortened V by 0 bases and J by 11 bases, and 11 bases separated the two germline ends. The CDR3 has 12 amino acids. The CDR3 sequence: CASSVVGGEAFF. Here the CDR3 DNA reads TGTGCCAGCAGCGTAGTTGGGGGGGAGGCTTTCTTT.